This T cell receptor beta chain was captured in a study of beta chain features in type 1 diabetes. Whole-study findings and limits: Shorter templates might be favored by PCR, equally in patients and controls.

The entirety of the isolated RNA underwent reverse transcription, so expressed TCRB transcripts were sequenced. Only in-frame clones appear in the TCRdb table, and some are missing; sequencing was by immunoSEQ multiplex PCR. The sample contains 390,000 or so clones, approximately 14% of which appear only once. With respect to this clone: Its antigen is still unknown.

CDR1 and CDR2 from the germline V gene are SGHVS and FQNEAQ. The CDR3 extends over 18 amino acids. The junction had 13 bases not matched to a gene; V was cut back by 7 bases and J by 1 base. The gene calls are TRBV7-8 and TRBJ2-4; TRBD1 agrees at 10 bases. Sequencing input: naive CD4+ T cells from blood. The sequence derives from a man aged 25-45 years in good health. DNA for the CDR3: TGTGCCAGCACCTCTAGGACAGGGGGGAATATCGCCAAAAACATTCAGTACTTC. Its translation is CASTSRTGGNIAKNIQYF.